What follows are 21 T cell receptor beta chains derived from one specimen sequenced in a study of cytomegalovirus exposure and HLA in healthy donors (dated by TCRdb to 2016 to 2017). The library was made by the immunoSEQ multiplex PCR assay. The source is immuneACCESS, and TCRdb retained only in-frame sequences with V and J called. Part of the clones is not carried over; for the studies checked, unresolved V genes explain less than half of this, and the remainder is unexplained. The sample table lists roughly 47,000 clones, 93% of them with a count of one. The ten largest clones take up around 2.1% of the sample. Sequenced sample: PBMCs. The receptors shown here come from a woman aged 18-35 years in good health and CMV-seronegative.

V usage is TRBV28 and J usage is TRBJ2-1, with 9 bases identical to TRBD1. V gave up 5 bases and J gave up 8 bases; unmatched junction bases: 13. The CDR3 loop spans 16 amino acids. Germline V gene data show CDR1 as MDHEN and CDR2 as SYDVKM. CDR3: CASSETGTGKGDEQFF. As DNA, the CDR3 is TGTGCCAGCAGTGAGACCGGGACAGGGAAAGGGGATGAGCAGTTCTTC.

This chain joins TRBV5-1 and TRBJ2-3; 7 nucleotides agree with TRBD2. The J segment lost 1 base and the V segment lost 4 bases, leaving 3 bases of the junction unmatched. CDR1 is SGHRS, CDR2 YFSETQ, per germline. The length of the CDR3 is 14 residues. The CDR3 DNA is TGCGCCAGCAGCCCCGGACTAGGCACAGATACGCAGTATTTT. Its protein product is CASSPGLGTDTQYF.

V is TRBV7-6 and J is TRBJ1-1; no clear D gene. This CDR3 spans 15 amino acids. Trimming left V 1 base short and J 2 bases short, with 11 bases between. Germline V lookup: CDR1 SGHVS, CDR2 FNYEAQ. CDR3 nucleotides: TGTGCCAGCAGCTTAGGTCGGGGTCCCAACACTGAAGCTTTCTTT. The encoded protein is CASSLGRGPNTEAFF.

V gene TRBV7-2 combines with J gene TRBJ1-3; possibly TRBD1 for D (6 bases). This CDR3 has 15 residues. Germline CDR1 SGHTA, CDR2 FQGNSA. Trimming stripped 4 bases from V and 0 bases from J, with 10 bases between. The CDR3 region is CASSSRTASGNTIYF. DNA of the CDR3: TGTGCCAGCAGCTCCCGGACAGCCTCTGGAAACACCATATATTTT.

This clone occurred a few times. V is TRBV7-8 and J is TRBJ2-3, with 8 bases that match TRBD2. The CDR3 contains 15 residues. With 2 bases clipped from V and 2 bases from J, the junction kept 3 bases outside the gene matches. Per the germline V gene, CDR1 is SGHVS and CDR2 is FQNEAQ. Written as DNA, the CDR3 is TGTGCCAGCAGCTTAAGAGCGGGGGCCACAGATACGCAGTATTTT. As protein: CASSLRAGATDTQYF.

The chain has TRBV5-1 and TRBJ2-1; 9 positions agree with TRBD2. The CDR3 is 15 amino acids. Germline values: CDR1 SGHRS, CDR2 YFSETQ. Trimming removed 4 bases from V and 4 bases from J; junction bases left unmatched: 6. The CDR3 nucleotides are TGCGCCAGCAGCCCCGCTAGCGGGGCTTACAATGAGCAGTTCTTC. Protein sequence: CASSPASGAYNEQFF.

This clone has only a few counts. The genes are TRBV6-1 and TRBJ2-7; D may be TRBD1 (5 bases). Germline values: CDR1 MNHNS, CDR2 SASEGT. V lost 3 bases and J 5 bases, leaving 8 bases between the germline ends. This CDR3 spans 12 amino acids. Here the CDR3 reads CASSEARDEQYF. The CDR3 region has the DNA TGTGCCAGCAGTGAGGCCAGGGACGAGCAGTACTTC.

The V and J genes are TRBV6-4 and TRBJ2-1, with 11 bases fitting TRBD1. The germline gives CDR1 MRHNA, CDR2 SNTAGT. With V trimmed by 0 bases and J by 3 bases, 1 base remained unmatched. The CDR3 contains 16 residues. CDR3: CASSDSGTGGYNEQFF. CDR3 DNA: TGTGCCAGCAGTGACTCAGGGACAGGGGGCTACAATGAGCAGTTCTTC.

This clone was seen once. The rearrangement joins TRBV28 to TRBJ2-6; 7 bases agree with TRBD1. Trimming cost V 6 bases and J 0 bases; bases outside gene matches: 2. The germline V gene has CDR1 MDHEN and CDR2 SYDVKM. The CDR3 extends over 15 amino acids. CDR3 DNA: TGTGCCAGCAGCTGGGACAGCTCTGGGGCCAACGTCCTGACTTTC. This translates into CASSWDSSGANVLTF.

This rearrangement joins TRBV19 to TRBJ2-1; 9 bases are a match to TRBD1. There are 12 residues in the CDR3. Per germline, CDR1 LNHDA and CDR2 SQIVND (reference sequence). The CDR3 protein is CAIRTGVDEQFF. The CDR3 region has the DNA TGTGCGATTCGGACAGGGGTCGATGAGCAGTTCTTC.

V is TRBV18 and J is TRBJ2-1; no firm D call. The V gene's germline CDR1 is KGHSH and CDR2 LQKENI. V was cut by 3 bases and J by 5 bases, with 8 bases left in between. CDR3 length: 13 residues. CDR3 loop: CASSPSKDNEQFF. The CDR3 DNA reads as TGTGCCAGCTCACCGAGCAAAGACAATGAGCAGTTCTTC.

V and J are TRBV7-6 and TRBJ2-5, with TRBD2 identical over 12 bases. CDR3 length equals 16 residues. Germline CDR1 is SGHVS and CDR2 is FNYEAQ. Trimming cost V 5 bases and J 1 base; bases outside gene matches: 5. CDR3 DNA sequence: TGTGCCAGCAGCGCGTCACTAGCGGGGGGCCAAGAGACCCAGTACTTC. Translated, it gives CASSASLAGGQETQYF.

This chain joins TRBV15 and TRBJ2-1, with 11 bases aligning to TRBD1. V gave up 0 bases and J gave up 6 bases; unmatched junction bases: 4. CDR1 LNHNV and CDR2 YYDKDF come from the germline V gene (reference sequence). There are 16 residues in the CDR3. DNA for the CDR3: TGTGCCACCAGCAGAGATGACGGGACAGGGGGCAATGAGCAGTTCTTC. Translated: CATSRDDGTGGNEQFF.

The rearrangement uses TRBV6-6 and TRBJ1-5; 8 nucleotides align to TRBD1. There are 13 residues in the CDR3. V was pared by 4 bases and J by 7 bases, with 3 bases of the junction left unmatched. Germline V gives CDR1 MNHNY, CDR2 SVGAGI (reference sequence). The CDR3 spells CASSSDRVQPQHF. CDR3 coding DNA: TGTGCCAGCAGTTCGGACAGGGTCCAGCCCCAGCATTTT.

The DNA for the CDR3 is TGTGCCAGCAGTGAATGGTCAGGGATTGACTATGGCTACACCTTC. This translates into CASSEWSGIDYGYTF. J is TRBJ1-2 and V is TRBV2; the D gene is possibly TRBD1 (5 bases). The germline V gene encodes CDR1 SNHLY and CDR2 FYNNEI. The CDR3 is 15 residues long. V was clipped by 2 bases and J by 3 bases, with 13 bases between them.

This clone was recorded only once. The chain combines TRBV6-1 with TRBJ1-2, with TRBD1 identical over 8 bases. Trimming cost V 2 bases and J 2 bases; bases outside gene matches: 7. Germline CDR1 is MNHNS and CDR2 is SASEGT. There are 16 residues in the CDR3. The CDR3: CASSEWTGIKNYGYTF. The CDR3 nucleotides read TGTGCCAGCAGTGAATGGACAGGGATAAAGAACTATGGCTACACCTTC.

The CDR3 spells CASSVPRQGYEQYF. The CDR3 region has the DNA TGTGCCAGCAGTGTTCCGCGACAGGGGTACGAGCAGTACTTC. This chain uses TRBV2 with TRBJ2-7; 8 bases are a match to TRBD1. The CDR3 loop spans 14 amino acids. Trimming removed 4 bases from V and 4 bases from J; junction bases left unmatched: 6. Germline assignment: CDR1 SNHLY and CDR2 FYNNEI.

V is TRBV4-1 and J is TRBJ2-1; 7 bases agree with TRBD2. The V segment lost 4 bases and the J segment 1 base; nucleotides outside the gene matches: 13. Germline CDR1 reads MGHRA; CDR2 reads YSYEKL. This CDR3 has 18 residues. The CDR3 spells CASSPRLAAGRSYNEQFF. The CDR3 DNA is TGCGCCAGCAGCCCACGACTAGCAGCGGGCCGTTCCTACAATGAGCAGTTCTTC.

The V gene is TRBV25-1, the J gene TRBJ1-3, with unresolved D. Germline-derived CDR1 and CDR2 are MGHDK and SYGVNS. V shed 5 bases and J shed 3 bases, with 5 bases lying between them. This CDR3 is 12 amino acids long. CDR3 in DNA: TGTGCCAGCAGTCTTAGTGGAAACACCATATATTTT. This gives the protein CASSLSGNTIYF. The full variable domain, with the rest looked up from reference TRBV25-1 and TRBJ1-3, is EADIYQTPRYLVIGTGKKITLECSQTMGHDKMYWYQQDPGMELHLIHYSYGVNSTEKGDLSSESTVSRIRTEHFPLTLESARPSHTSQYLCASSLSGNTIYFGEGSWLTVV.

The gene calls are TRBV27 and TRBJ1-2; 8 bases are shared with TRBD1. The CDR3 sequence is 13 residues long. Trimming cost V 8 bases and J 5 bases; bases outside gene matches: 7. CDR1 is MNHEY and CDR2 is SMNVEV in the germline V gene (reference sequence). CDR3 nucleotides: TGTGCCAGCGGCCTAAGACAGGGGTATGGCTACACCTTC. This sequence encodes CASGLRQGYGYTF.

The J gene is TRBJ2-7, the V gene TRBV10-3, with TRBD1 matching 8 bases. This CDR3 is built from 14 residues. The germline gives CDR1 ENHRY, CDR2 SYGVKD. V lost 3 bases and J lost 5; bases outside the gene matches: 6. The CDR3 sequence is CAISDGQGRDEQYF. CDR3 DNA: TGTGCCATCAGTGACGGACAGGGTAGGGACGAGCAGTACTTC.